The rows below give T cell receptor beta chains drawn from one sample of a study of blood T cells in healthy people across ages. TCRdb used MiXCR to reprocess the 5' RACE reads, holding one entry per CDR3 protein. Among 650,000 to 700,000 distinct CDR3 sequences listed, more than 45% were seen once. Sequencing used blood. These receptors were taken from a woman older than 75 in good health. Each CDR3 is given with its conserved first and last residue. The order of the fields is clone size, J gene, V gene, D gene, CDR3 DNA, CDR3 protein. D genes are given only for firm matches. Some rows have no size entry. The others give once, few or many, or a class for an expanded clone.

size: -; J: TRBJ2-5; V: TRBV4-1; D: TRBD2; DNA: TGCGCCAGCAGCCCACTCGTACTAGCGCCGTACCAAGAGACCCAGTACTTC; CDR3: CASSPLVLAPYQETQYF
size: -; J: TRBJ1-5; V: TRBV29-1; D: -; DNA: TGCAGCGTTACCGGGAACGATCAGCCCCAGCATTTT; CDR3: CSVTGNDQPQHF
size: -; J: TRBJ2-7; V: TRBV28; D: -; DNA: TGTGCCAGCAGTACACAAACCCGGGACCCCTTTTACGAGCAGTACTTC; CDR3: CASSTQTRDPFYEQYF
size: large; J: TRBJ2-3; V: TRBV6-4; D: -; DNA: TGTGCCAGCAGTGACTCGAGCGGTTTCCTCACAGATACGCAGTATTTT; CDR3: CASSDSSGFLTDTQYF
size: -; J: TRBJ2-4; V: TRBV20-1; D: -; DNA: TGCGGTGCTATGGGGGGTGCCAAAAACATTCAGTACTTC; CDR3: CGAMGGAKNIQYF
size: -; J: TRBJ2-7; V: TRBV25-1; D: -; DNA: TGTGCCAGCCCTGAGCGAGCCCCGCCTGAGCAGTACTTC; CDR3: CASPERAPPEQYF
size: many; J: TRBJ2-3; V: TRBV7-2; D: -; DNA: TGTGCCAGCAGCTTAGGCGAAGGGGTAGATACGCAGTATTTT; CDR3: CASSLGEGVDTQYF
size: -; J: TRBJ2-7; V: TRBV5-1; D: -; DNA: TGCGCCAGCAGCTTGGGGACAGTGAGCAACGAGCAGTACTTC; CDR3: CASSLGTVSNEQYF
size: -; J: TRBJ2-1; V: TRBV27; D: TRBD2; DNA: TGTGCCAGCAGTTTGTGGGGGGGAGGAGGAAATGAGCAGTTCTTC; CDR3: CASSLWGGGGNEQFF
size: -; J: TRBJ1-2; V: TRBV4-2; D: -; DNA: TGTGCCAGCAGCCAAGATCGGGGGGTGGCTTGGGGCTACACCTTC; CDR3: CASSQDRGVAWGYTF
size: few; J: TRBJ2-5; V: TRBV6-1; D: TRBD2; DNA: TGTGCCAGCTGGAAGGGAGGGGAGTACTTC; CDR3: CASWKGGEYF
size: many; J: TRBJ2-3; V: TRBV3-1; D: -; DNA: TGTGCCAGCAGCCAGACCAAAGATACGCAGTATTTT; CDR3: CASSQTKDTQYF
size: -; J: TRBJ2-5; V: TRBV7-9; D: TRBD2; DNA: TGTGTCAGCAGCTTGGACGGGAGGGTCCAAGAGACCCAGTACTTC; CDR3: CVSSLDGRVQETQYF
size: -; J: TRBJ2-7; V: TRBV20-1; D: TRBD2; DNA: TGCAGTGCTAGTTCTAGCGGCCCGAGCTCCTACGAGCAGTACTTC; CDR3: CSASSSGPSSYEQYF